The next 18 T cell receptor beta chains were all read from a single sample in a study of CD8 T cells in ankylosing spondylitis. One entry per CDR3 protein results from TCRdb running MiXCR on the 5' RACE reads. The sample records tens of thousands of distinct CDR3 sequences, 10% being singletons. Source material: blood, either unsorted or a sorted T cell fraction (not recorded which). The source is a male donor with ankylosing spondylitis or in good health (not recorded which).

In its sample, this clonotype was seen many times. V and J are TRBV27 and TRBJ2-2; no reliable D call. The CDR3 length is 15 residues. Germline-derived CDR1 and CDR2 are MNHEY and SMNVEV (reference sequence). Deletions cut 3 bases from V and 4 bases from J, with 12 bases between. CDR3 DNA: TGTGCCAGCAGTTTCAGGCCAGTTGGCACCGGGGAGCTGTTTTTT. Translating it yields CASSFRPVGTGELFF.

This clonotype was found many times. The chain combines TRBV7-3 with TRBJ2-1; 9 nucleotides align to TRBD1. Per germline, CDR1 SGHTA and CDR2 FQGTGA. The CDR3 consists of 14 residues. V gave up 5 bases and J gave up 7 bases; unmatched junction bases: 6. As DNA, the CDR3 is TGTGCCAGCAGCCTGGGACAGGGTAAGAATGAGCAGTTCTTC. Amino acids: CASSLGQGKNEQFF.

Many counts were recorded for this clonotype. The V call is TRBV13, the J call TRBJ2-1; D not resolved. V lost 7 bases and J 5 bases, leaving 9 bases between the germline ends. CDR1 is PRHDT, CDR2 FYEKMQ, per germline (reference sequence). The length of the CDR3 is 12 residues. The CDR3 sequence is CASTTINNEQFF. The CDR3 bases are TGTGCCAGCACAACCATAAACAATGAGCAGTTCTTC.

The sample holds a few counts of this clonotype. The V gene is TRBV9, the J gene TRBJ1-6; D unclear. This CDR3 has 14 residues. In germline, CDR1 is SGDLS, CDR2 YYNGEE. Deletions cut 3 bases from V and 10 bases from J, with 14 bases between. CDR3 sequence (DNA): TGTGCCAGCAGCGAAGGGCCTCCGGGCTCACCCCTCCACTTT. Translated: CASSEGPPGSPLHF.

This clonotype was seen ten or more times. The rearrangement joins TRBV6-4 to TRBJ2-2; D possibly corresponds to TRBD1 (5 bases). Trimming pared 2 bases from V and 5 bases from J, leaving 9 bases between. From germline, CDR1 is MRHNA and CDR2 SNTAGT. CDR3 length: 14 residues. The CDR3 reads CASSDGAQTGELFF. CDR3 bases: TGTGCCAGCAGTGACGGGGCACAGACCGGGGAGCTGTTTTTT.

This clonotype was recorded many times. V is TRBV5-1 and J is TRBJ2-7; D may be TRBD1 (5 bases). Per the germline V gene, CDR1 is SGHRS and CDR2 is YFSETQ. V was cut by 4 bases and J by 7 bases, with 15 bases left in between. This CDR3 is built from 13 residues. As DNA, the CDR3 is TGCGCCAGCAGCCCGCAGGGTCCGCGTGAGCAGTACTTC. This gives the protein CASSPQGPREQYF.

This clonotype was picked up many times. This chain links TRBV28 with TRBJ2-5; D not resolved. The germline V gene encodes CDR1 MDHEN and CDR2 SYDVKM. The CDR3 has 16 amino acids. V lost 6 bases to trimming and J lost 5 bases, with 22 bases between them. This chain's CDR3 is CASSPYRGQLGETQYF. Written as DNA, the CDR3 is TGTGCCAGCAGCCCCTACCGCGGCCAGCTGGGTGAGACCCAGTACTTC. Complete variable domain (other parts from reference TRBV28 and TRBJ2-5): DVKVTQSSRYLVKRTGEKVFLECVQDMDHENMFWYRQDPGLGLRLIYFSYDVKMKEKGDIPEGYSVSREKKERFSLILESASTNQTSMYLCASSPYRGQLGETQYFGPGTRLLVL.

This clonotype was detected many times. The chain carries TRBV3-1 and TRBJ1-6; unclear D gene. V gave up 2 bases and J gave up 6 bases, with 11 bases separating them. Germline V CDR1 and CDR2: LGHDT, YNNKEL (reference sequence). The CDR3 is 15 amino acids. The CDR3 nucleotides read TGTGCCAGCAGCCAAAGGGAAGTAGGTAATTCACCCCTCCACTTT. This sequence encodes CASSQREVGNSPLHF.

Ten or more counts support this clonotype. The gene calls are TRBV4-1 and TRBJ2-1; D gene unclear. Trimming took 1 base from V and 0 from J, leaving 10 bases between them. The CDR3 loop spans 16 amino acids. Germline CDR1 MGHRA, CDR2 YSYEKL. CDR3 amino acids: CASSQVDMISYNEQFF. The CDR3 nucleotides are TGCGCCAGCAGCCAAGTCGACATGATCTCCTACAATGAGCAGTTCTTC.

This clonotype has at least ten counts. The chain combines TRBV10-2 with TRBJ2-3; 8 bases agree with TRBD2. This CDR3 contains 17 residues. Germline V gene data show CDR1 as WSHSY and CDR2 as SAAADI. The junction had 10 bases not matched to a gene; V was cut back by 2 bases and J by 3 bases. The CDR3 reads CASSELMGGRWTDTQYF. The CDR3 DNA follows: TGCGCCAGCAGTGAGCTAATGGGCGGGAGGTGGACAGATACGCAGTATTTT.

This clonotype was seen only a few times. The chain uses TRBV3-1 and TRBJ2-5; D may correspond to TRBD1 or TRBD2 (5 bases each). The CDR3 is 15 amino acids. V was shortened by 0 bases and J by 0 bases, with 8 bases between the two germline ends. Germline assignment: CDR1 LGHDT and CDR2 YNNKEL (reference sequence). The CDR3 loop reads CASSQDGDHQETQYF. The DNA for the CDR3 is TGTGCCAGCAGCCAAGATGGGGACCACCAAGAGACCCAGTACTTC.

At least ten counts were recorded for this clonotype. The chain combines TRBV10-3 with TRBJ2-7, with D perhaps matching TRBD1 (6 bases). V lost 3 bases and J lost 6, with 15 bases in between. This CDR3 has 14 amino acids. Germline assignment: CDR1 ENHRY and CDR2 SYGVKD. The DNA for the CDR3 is TGTGCCATCAGTGACCAGGGGCTTTACGCCGAGCAGTACTTC. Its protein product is CAISDQGLYAEQYF.

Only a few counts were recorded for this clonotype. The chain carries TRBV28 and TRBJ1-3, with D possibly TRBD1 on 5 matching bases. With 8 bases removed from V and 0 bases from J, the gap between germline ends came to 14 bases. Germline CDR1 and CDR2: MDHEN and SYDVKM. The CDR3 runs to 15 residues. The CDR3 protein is CASGGGWSSGNTIYF. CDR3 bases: TGTGCCAGCGGGGGGGGATGGAGCTCTGGAAACACCATATATTTT.

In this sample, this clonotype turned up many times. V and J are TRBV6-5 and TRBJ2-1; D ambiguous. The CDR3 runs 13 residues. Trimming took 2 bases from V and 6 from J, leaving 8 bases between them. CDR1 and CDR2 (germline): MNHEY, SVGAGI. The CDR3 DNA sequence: TGTGCCAGCAGTTACCTGCGGTCCAATGAGCAGTTCTTC. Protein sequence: CASSYLRSNEQFF.

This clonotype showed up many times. The CDR3 here is CSASAQTQYF. The CDR3 DNA follows: TGCAGTGCTTCCGCACAGACCCAGTACTTC. This chain connects TRBV20-1 to TRBJ2-5; no clear D gene. Germline CDR1 DFQATT, CDR2 SNEGSKA (reference sequence). CDR3 size: 10 residues. V was shortened by 5 bases and J by 6 bases, with 7 bases between the two germline ends.

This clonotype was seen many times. The CDR3 loop is CATSDSSTDTQYF. In DNA, the CDR3 is TGTGCCACCAGTGATTCGAGCACAGATACGCAGTATTTT. The genes are TRBV24-1 and TRBJ2-3, with no clear D. V lost 2 bases to trimming and J lost 0 bases, with 2 bases between them. This CDR3 is 13 amino acids long. The germline CDR1 and CDR2 sequences are KGHDR and SFDVKD.

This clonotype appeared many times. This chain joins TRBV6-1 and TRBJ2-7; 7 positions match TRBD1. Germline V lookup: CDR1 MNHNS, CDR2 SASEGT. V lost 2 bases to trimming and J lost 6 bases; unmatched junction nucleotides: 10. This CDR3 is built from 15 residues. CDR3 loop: CASSETTGPFSEQYF. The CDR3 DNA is TGTGCCAGCAGTGAAACGACAGGGCCATTCTCCGAGCAGTACTTC.

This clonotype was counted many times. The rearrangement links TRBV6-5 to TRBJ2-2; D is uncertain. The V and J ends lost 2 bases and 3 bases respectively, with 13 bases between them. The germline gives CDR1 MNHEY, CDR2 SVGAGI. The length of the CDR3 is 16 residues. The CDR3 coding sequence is TGTGCCAGCAGTTACCCCTACGGGCTCGACACCGGGGAGCTGTTTTTT. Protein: CASSYPYGLDTGELFF.